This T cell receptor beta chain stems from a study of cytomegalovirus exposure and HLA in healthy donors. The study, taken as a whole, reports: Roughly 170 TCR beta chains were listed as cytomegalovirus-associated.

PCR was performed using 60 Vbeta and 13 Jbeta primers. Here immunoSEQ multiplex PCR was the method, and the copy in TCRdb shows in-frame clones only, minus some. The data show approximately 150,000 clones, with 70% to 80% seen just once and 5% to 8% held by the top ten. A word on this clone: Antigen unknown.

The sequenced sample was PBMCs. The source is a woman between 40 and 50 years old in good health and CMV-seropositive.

CDR3 sequence (DNA): TGTGCCAGCAGCTTAGCGCGGGGGCGGGGCCCTGGGGCCAACGTCCTGACTTTC. It yields the protein CASSLARGRGPGANVLTF. The chain uses TRBV7-9 and TRBJ2-6; D is possibly TRBD2 (7 bases). The CDR3 totals 18 residues. Trimming left V 0 bases short and J 2 bases short, with 14 bases between. Germline CDR1 and CDR2: SEHNR and FQNEAQ (reference sequence).